Sequencing of this T cell receptor beta chain was carried out in a study of OX40 agonist ivuxolimab in advanced cancers. Study results and limitations: At 0.1 to 3.0 mg/kg, CD4+ and CD8+ blood T cells expanded clonally by week 6.

Prior autoimmune disease or systemic immunosuppression barred patients. V lost 7 bases, J lost 2 bases, and 12 bases lay in between. The CDR3 loop spans 14 amino acids. CDR1 LGHNT and CDR2 FRNRAP come from the germline V gene. In this sample, this clone turned up once. Its specificity is unknown. Sequenced by immunoSEQ multiplex PCR; TCRdb stores in-frame clones only, minus some. The data hold approximately 98,000 clones, with more than 80% observed a single time. Material: CD4+ or CD8+ T cells sorted from blood, obtained in a trial of the OX40 agonist ivuxolimab. This clonotype was sampled from an adult with an advanced solid tumor such as melanoma, head and neck, liver or kidney cancer. The chain couples TRBV12-5 to TRBJ2-1, with TRBD1 as a possible D gene (7 bases). CDR3 in amino acids: CASERGTAYNEQFF. The CDR3, as DNA: TGTGCTAGTGAGCGCGGGACAGCCTACAATGAGCAGTTCTTC.